Listed below are T cell receptor beta chains from one sample, sequenced in a study of control samples from healthy donors and cancer patients. Sequencing was performed with immunoSEQ multiplex PCR; in TCRdb, only in-frame clones are kept and a portion is missing. This table has some 160,000 clones, about 94% appearing once. Material: blood. These receptors all come from a woman aged 40 to 55 in good health. Each CDR3 is given with its conserved first and last residue. A D gene is named only where the DNA matches it firmly. Clone size is not always given. Where it is, it says once, few, many or a class for expanded clones.

j_gene	v_gene	abundance	d_gene	CDR3nt	CDR3aa
TRBJ2-4	TRBV25-1	-	TRBD1	TGTGCCAGCAGTGAACCCGCCGGACAGGGTAAAAGGGTCTTC	CASSEPAGQGKRVF
TRBJ2-3	TRBV19	-	TRBD1	TGTGCCAGTAGTACGGGACAGGGTAACACAGATACGCAGTATTTT	CASSTGQGNTDTQYF
TRBJ2-6	TRBV5-6	-	-	TGTGCCAGCAGCTTTACAGGGAATTCAGGGGCCAACGTCCTGACTTTC	CASSFTGNSGANVLTF
TRBJ1-2	TRBV19	-	-	TGTGCCAGTAGTATAGTAGGAGTGGACTATGGCTACACCTTC	CASSIVGVDYGYTF
TRBJ2-7	TRBV5-5	-	-	TGTGCCAGCAGCACGGACAGAGGCTGGGAGCAGTACTTC	CASSTDRGWEQYF
TRBJ2-3	TRBV3-1/TRBV3-2	-	-	TGTGCCAGCAGCTTACCGGGGTCATCTGGCACAGATACGCAGTATTTT	CASSLPGSSGTDTQYF
TRBJ2-7	TRBV9	-	-	TGTGCCAGCAGCGTGGCGGGCAGGCCGGGGGAGCAGTACTTC	CASSVAGRPGEQYF
TRBJ1-5	TRBV4-1	-	-	TGCGCCAGCAGCCCGATGGGCTTATCGAGTCAGCCCCAGCATTTT	CASSPMGLSSQPQHF
TRBJ1-2	TRBV10-3	-	-	TGTGCCATCAGTGGCACAGGGTCCGATGGCTACACCTTC	CAISGTGSDGYTF
TRBJ1-3	TRBV5-1	-	-	TGCGCCAGCAGCTTGAACTATGGAAACACCATATATTTT	CASSLNYGNTIYF
TRBJ1-2	TRBV6-6	-	-	TGTGCCAGCAGTTTAGGACAGCGCTATGGCTACACCTTC	CASSLGQRYGYTF
TRBJ1-6	TRBV3-1/TRBV3-2	-	-	TGTGCCAGCAGCCAACAGGCGGCATATTCACCCCTCCACTTT	CASSQQAAYSPLHF
TRBJ2-4	TRBV6-5	-	-	TGTGCCAGCCAAATCCAGGGGACGGCCAAAAACATTCAGTACTTC	CASQIQGTAKNIQYF
TRBJ2-1	TRBV18	-	-	TGTGCCAGCTCATCGACTTTCTCCTACAATGAGCAGTTCTTC	CASSSTFSYNEQFF
TRBJ2-1	TRBV11-3	once	-	TGTGCCAGCAGCTTAAATTCCGGAACTAGCCTAGAGCAGTTCTTC	CASSLNSGTSLEQFF
TRBJ2-7	TRBV6-2/TRBV6-3	-	-	TGTGCCAGCAGTTTCGACAGATCTTACGAGCAGTACTTC	CASSFDRSYEQYF
TRBJ2-7	TRBV25-1	-	TRBD2	TGTGCCAGCAGTGCCCGGGCGGGAGAATTTACGGAGCAGTACTTC	CASSARAGEFTEQYF
TRBJ1-1	TRBV6-2/TRBV6-3	-	-	TGTGCCAGCAGTTACCAACCCTTTATGTTGGGACCGGTGAACACTGAAGCTTTCTTT	CASSYQPFMLGPVNTEAFF
TRBJ1-6	TRBV7-8	-	-	TGTGCCAGCAGCTTAGCTCTCAGCTCCTATAATTCACCCCTCCACTTT	CASSLALSSYNSPLHF
TRBJ2-2	TRBV7-7	-	-	TGTGCTAGCAGCTTAGGCAGGGGAACCGGGGAGCTGTTTTTT	CASSLGRGTGELFF
TRBJ1-2	TRBV24-1	-	TRBD1	TGTGCCACCAGTGATTCCGGGACAGACTATGGCTACACCTTC	CATSDSGTDYGYTF
TRBJ1-2	TRBV18	-	TRBD1	TGTGCCAGCTCACAGCAGGGGGCGCGGCTGGCTAACTATGGCTACACCTTC	CASSQQGARLANYGYTF
TRBJ1-5	TRBV30	-	-	TGTGCCTGGAGTTCAACTCACAATCAGCCCCAGCATTTT	CAWSSTHNQPQHF
TRBJ2-1	TRBV7-9	-	-	TGTGCCAGCAGCATATATAGCGGAAGCTCCTACAATGAGCAGTTCTTC	CASSIYSGSSYNEQFF
TRBJ1-1	TRBV27	-	TRBD1	TGTGCCAGCAGTTCCCGGACAGGGATGAACACTGAAGCTTTCTTT	CASSSRTGMNTEAFF
TRBJ1-2	TRBV11-2	-	-	TGTGCCAGCAGCTATAAGGGGCGCGGCTACACCTTC	CASSYKGRGYTF
TRBJ2-4	TRBV19	-	-	TGTGCCAGTAGTATGCCTCAGGGATCAAACATTCAGTACTTC	CASSMPQGSNIQYF
TRBJ1-1	TRBV4-3	once	TRBD1	TGCGCCAGCAGCCGGGGACAGGGATTGAACACTGAAGCTTTCTTT	CASSRGQGLNTEAFF
TRBJ2-2	TRBV19	-	-	TGTGCCAGTATAGGGTCAGCGAACACCGGGGAGCTGTTTTTT	CASIGSANTGELFF
TRBJ1-6	TRBV10-3	-	-	TGTGCCATCCGGGATGGTCTTAATTCACCCCTCCACTTT	CAIRDGLNSPLHF
TRBJ1-1	TRBV3-1/TRBV3-2	once	-	TGTGCCAGCAGCCAAGTTGGGACGAACACTGAAGCTTTCTTT	CASSQVGTNTEAFF
TRBJ2-5	TRBV27	-	-	TGTGCCAGCAGTTACCCCCGGTCTGGGTTAGGCCCAAGAGACCAGTACTTC	CASSYPRSGLGPRDQYF
TRBJ2-1	TRBV15	-	TRBD2	TGTGCCACCAGCAGAGATATCCTAGCGGGGGCCCACGACAATGAGCAGTTCTTC	CATSRDILAGAHDNEQFF
TRBJ1-1	TRBV19	-	-	TGTGCCAGTGGGCTGGGGATGAACACTGAAGCTTTCTTT	CASGLGMNTEAFF
TRBJ2-2	TRBV11-2	-	-	TGTGCCAGCAGCTTAGATTTCGCTGCGTTCGGGGAGCTGTTTTTT	CASSLDFAAFGELFF
TRBJ1-5	TRBV29-1	-	TRBD1	TGCAGCGTTGAAGTGACAGGGAATAGCAATCAGCCCCAGCATTTT	CSVEVTGNSNQPQHF
TRBJ1-1	TRBV6-6	once	-	TGTGCCAGCAGTTACTCGGGCAGGGGTGAGACTGAAGCTTTCTTT	CASSYSGRGETEAFF
TRBJ1-2	TRBV5-5	-	-	TGTGCCAGCAGCTTGGAGGCGGGGTCCTATGGCTACACCTTC	CASSLEAGSYGYTF
TRBJ1-2	TRBV5-6	-	TRBD1	TGTGCCAGCAGCCGAACGACAGGGGTGAGTGGTGGCTACACCTTC	CASSRTTGVSGGYTF
TRBJ1-2	TRBV7-2	-	-	TGTGCCAGCAGCCCTGGCCCCAGAGCAGGGCATGATGGCTACACCTTC	CASSPGPRAGHDGYTF
TRBJ1-4	TRBV19	-	-	TGTGCCAGTAGTGGCGGGGGCTGGGAAAAACTGTTTTTT	CASSGGGWEKLFF
TRBJ2-7	TRBV19	-	-	TGTGCCAGTAGTCTCGGGACTCAACGGGGCGAGCAGTACTTC	CASSLGTQRGEQYF
TRBJ1-4	TRBV9	-	TRBD1	TGTGCCAGCAGCATGAGGACAGGGGGCAACGGAGAAAAACTGTTTTTT	CASSMRTGGNGEKLFF
TRBJ2-1	TRBV6-5	-	-	TGTGCCAGCACCGAGGGGGAGGTTTACAATGAGCAGTTCTTC	CASTEGEVYNEQFF
TRBJ1-1	TRBV25-1	-	-	TGTGCCAGCACGCAGGTTACTGAAGCTTTCTTT	CASTQVTEAFF
TRBJ1-5	TRBV19	-	-	TGTGCCAGTAGCCAAACCCCGTATCAGCCCCAGCATTTT	CASSQTPYQPQHF
TRBJ2-5	TRBV7-2	-	TRBD2	TGTGCCAGCAGTTTCGGCGGGAGTCAAGAGACCCAGTACTTC	CASSFGGSQETQYF
TRBJ2-7	TRBV7-2	few	TRBD1	TGTGCCAGCAGCACCGGGACAGGAATACCCTACGAGCAGTACTTC	CASSTGTGIPYEQYF
TRBJ2-1	TRBV11-2	-	-	TGTGCCAGCAGCTCCGAGAGGCGGGTTGGTGAGCAGTTCTTC	CASSSERRVGEQFF
TRBJ2-3	TRBV11-2	-	-	TGTGCCAGCAGCTTAACTAACACAGATACGCAGTATTTT	CASSLTNTDTQYF
TRBJ2-2	TRBV9	-	TRBD1	TGTGCCAGCAGCGCTGGGGGGACAGGGTACACCGGGGAGCTGTTTTTT	CASSAGGTGYTGELFF
TRBJ2-5	TRBV27	-	-	TGTGCCAGCAGTTCCAGTACAGGCCTCCAAGAGACCCAGTACTTC	CASSSSTGLQETQYF
TRBJ2-7	TRBV11-2	-	-	TGTGCCAGCAGCTTAAGCCACACAGACAACTACGAGCAGTACTTC	CASSLSHTDNYEQYF
TRBJ1-1	TRBV19	-	-	TGTGCCAGTACGAACGGGGGTTTGGACACTGAAGCTTTCTTT	CASTNGGLDTEAFF
TRBJ1-1	TRBV7-9	once	TRBD1	TGTGCCAGCAGCAACCGGGACAGGGCCACTGAAGCTTTCTTT	CASSNRDRATEAFF
TRBJ2-7	TRBV20-1	-	-	TGCAGTGCTAGTAACCCCGGGAGCTTTGCCTACGAGCAGTACTTC	CSASNPGSFAYEQYF
TRBJ2-7	TRBV6-1	-	-	TGTGCCAGCAGTGAGCGGAGGGGGTCCTACGAGCAGTACTTC	CASSERRGSYEQYF
TRBJ2-7	TRBV4-2	-	-	TGTGCCAGCAGCCAAGAGGGATCCGCAGGCTACGAGCAGTACTTC	CASSQEGSAGYEQYF
TRBJ1-1	TRBV7-9	-	TRBD1	TGTGCCAGCAGCCTAACCCAGACAGGGGTGAACACTGAAGCTTTCTTT	CASSLTQTGVNTEAFF
TRBJ2-7	TRBV11-3	once	TRBD1	TGTGCCAGCAGCTTAGGCCTCGGGACAGCCCGCAGCGAGCAGTACTTC	CASSLGLGTARSEQYF